A selection of T cell receptor beta chains follows, all from one sample in a study of human T cells and chemical hapten exposure. TCRdb re-derived calls from the 5' RACE reads in MiXCR, one entry per CDR3 protein. The table shows 150,000 or so distinct CDR3 sequences, with 4.1% occurring only once. The receptors here all came from a female donor in good health. The CDR3 runs from the conserved cysteine through the conserved F or W. The order of the fields is clone size, D gene, CDR3 length, V gene, J gene, CDR3 protein, CDR3 DNA. D genes are given only for firm matches. Expanded clones are given a class, and other clones once, few, many or no size at all.

many	.	17	TRBV3-1	TRBJ1-4	CASSQAGGSATNEKLFF	TGTGCCAGCAGCCAAGCTGGGGGAAGTGCAACTAATGAAAAACTGTTTTTT
many	.	14	TRBV5-1	TRBJ1-4	CASSLDAGRGKLFF	TGCGCCAGCAGCTTGGACGCAGGGCGTGGAAAACTGTTTTTT
many	.	12	TRBV18	TRBJ1-1	CASSQYVGEAFF	TGTGCCAGCTCACAATACGTGGGTGAAGCTTTCTTT
many	.	15	TRBV24-1	TRBJ1-5	CATSVGGYGNQPQHF	TGTGCCACCAGTGTGGGGGGATATGGCAATCAGCCCCAGCATTTT
many	.	15	TRBV20-1	TRBJ2-3	CSARDFGKSTDTQYF	TGCAGTGCTAGAGATTTCGGAAAGAGCACAGATACGCAGTATTTT
.	.	12	TRBV28	TRBJ1-2	CASSCRGYGYTF	TGTGCCAGCAGTTGTCGAGGGTATGGCTACACCTTC
.	.	14	TRBV3-1	TRBJ2-5	CASSQGRTQETQYF	TGTGCCAGCAGCCAGGGTCGGACGCAAGAGACCCAGTACTTC
many	.	15	TRBV30	TRBJ1-3	CAWSVLKGPGNTIYF	TGTGCCTGGAGTGTACTTAAGGGGCCTGGAAACACCATATATTTT
.	TRBD1	12	TRBV29-1	TRBJ1-1	CSVLQGSVEAFF	TGCAGCGTTTTACAGGGGAGCGTTGAAGCTTTCTTT
.	.	11	TRBV7-6	TRBJ2-5	CASSIQETQYF	TGTGCCAGCAGCATCCAAGAGACCCAGTACTTC
many	.	12	TRBV18	TRBJ2-3	CASSPGTDTQYF	TGTGCCAGCAGCCCCGGGACAGATACGCAGTATTTT